The 19 T cell receptor beta chains below come from one sample, sequenced in a study of cytomegalovirus exposure and HLA in healthy donors. The PCR made use of 60 Vbeta and 13 Jbeta primers. Repertoires were generated with immunoSEQ multiplex PCR, while TCRdb's copy carries only in-frame clones and drops some. The ten top clones account for about 1%, within a sample of 220,000 or so clones. The sequenced material came from PBMCs. Every receptor here comes from a girl aged 2-10 years in good health and CMV-seropositive.

The V gene is TRBV28, the J gene TRBJ2-2, with D perhaps TRBD1 (7 bases). The ends were cut back, 8 bases at V and 4 bases at J, with 17 bases in the middle. This CDR3 has 15 amino acids. Germline CDR1 reads MDHEN; CDR2 reads SYDVKM. CDR3 amino acids: CASFMRQGGTGELFF. In DNA form, the CDR3 reads TGTGCCAGCTTCATGAGGCAGGGGGGCACCGGGGAGCTGTTTTTT.

This chain connects TRBV7-9 to TRBJ2-2, with a tentative D call TRBD2 (7 bases). Germline assignment: CDR1 SEHNR and CDR2 FQNEAQ (reference sequence). The CDR3 is 17 residues long. Between the trimmed V and J ends, which lost 6 bases and 3 bases, there was a span of 20 bases. The DNA for the CDR3 is TGTGCCAGCAGACCCGGGAGGCAGGGGAGTGACACCGGGGAGCTGTTTTTT. It is translated as CASRPGRQGSDTGELFF.

The chain carries TRBV27 and TRBJ2-3; 10 positions match TRBD1. CDR3 length: 16 residues. Germline V gene sequence: CDR1 MNHEY, CDR2 SMNVEV (reference sequence). The trim removed 7 bases at V and 3 bases at J, leaving 10 bases unmatched. CDR3 coding DNA: TGTGCCAGCAACGGTCGGGGACAGGGGAGAACAGATACGCAGTATTTT. Translated, it gives CASNGRGQGRTDTQYF.

The chain is built from TRBV7-2 and TRBJ2-1; a possible D gene is TRBD2 (6 bases). The CDR3 contains 12 residues. The V gene lost 5 bases and the J gene lost 15 bases, with 17 bases spanning the gap. CDR1 and CDR2 (germline): SGHTA, FQGNSA. Here the CDR3 reads CASSRSKTSLFF. CDR3 DNA: TGTGCCAGCAGCCGTTCTAAGACTAGTCTGTTCTTC.

This chain connects TRBV11-3 to TRBJ2-5; D unresolved. The CDR3 loop spans 14 amino acids. Germline CDR1 SGHNT, CDR2 YENEEA. V was clipped by 1 base and J by 1 base, with 7 bases between them. As DNA, the CDR3 is TGTGCCAGCAGCTTAGGTCCCATCCAAGAGACCCAGTACTTC. Protein product: CASSLGPIQETQYF. The variable domain in full, completed from reference TRBV11-3 and TRBJ2-5, reads EAGVVQSPRYKIIEKKQPVAFWCNPISGHNTLYWYLQNLGQGPELLIRYENEEAVDDSQLPKDRFSAERLKGVDSTLKIQPAELGDSAVYLCASSLGPIQETQYFGPGTRLLVL.

The chain couples TRBV28 to TRBJ2-7; 11 positions match TRBD1. The germline CDR1 and CDR2 sequences are MDHEN and SYDVKM. The trim removed 5 bases at V and 1 base at J, leaving 7 bases unmatched. The CDR3 totals 16 residues. The CDR3 spells CASSQTGTGGSYEQYF. The CDR3 DNA is TGTGCCAGCAGTCAGACCGGGACAGGGGGTTCCTACGAGCAGTACTTC.

CDR3 bases: TGTGCCAGCAGTGAAGCCTTGGCTTGGTACTTC. It specifies CASSEALAWYF. The chain carries TRBV2 and TRBJ2-5; D uncertain. Germline V gives CDR1 SNHLY, CDR2 FYNNEI. Trimming took off 0 bases at V and 13 bases at J, with 9 bases between the two ends. The CDR3 length is 11 residues.

J is TRBJ2-7 and V is TRBV10-2; TRBD2 matches 13 bases. Per germline, CDR1 WSHSY and CDR2 SAAADI. The trim removed 9 bases at V and 6 bases at J, leaving 2 bases unmatched. The CDR3 has 12 amino acids. The CDR3 DNA reads as TGCGCCAGTGGGACTAGCGGGATCGAGCAGTACTTC. Residues: CASGTSGIEQYF.

V usage is TRBV19 and J usage is TRBJ1-5; D not certain. V was pared by 1 base and J by 0 bases, with 4 bases between. The CDR3 extends over 14 amino acids. In germline, CDR1 is LNHDA, CDR2 SQIVND (reference sequence). CDR3 sequence reads: CASSIVVSNQPQHF. CDR3 nucleotides: TGTGCCAGTAGTATAGTCGTTAGCAATCAGCCCCAGCATTTT.

This chain connects TRBV28 to TRBJ1-4; 7 nucleotides line up with TRBD1. This CDR3 is built from 15 residues. V shed 6 bases, J shed 8 bases, and the junction held 12 bases outside the gene matches. The germline CDR1 and CDR2 sequences are MDHEN and SYDVKM. The DNA of the CDR3 is TGTGCCAGCAGCCTTGACAGGGTGTGGGAGGAAAAACTGTTTTTT. Its translation is CASSLDRVWEEKLFF.

This chain connects TRBV6-5 to TRBJ1-6; 8 bases match TRBD1. Germline trimming cut 6 bases from V and 7 bases from J; bases unmatched to any gene: 5. The CDR3 runs 14 residues. Germline V gene sequence: CDR1 MNHEY, CDR2 SVGAGI. CDR3 region: CASSPRTGNSPLHF. CDR3 coding DNA: TGTGCCAGCAGCCCCCGGACAGGGAATTCACCCCTCCACTTT.

The chain employs TRBV7-2 and TRBJ2-5; D unresolved. This CDR3 comprises 14 residues. CDR1 and CDR2 from the germline V gene are SGHTA and FQGNSA. The V gene lost 2 bases and the J gene lost 2 bases, with 9 bases spanning the gap. CDR3: CASSLFRLQETQYF. CDR3 DNA sequence: TGTGCCAGCAGCTTATTCCGTCTTCAAGAGACCCAGTACTTC.

The chain is built from TRBV28 and TRBJ1-1, with TRBD1 identical over 9 bases. This CDR3 is built from 14 residues. Germline values: CDR1 MDHEN, CDR2 SYDVKM. Trimming at V came to 6 bases and at J to 4 bases, leaving 6 bases not matched to a gene. The CDR3 loop is CASRPRDRATEAFF. The DNA of the CDR3 is TGTGCCAGCAGACCTCGGGACAGGGCCACTGAAGCTTTCTTT.

The V call is TRBV28, the J call TRBJ2-1, with D possibly being TRBD2 (6 bases). CDR1 is MDHEN and CDR2 is SYDVKM in the germline V gene. V lost 3 bases and J lost 0, with 15 bases in between. The CDR3 is 17 amino acids. The CDR3 sequence is CASSFGGTLSSYNEQFF. The CDR3 coding sequence is TGTGCCAGCAGTTTCGGCGGGACCCTGAGCTCCTACAATGAGCAGTTCTTC.

V is TRBV6-1 and J is TRBJ2-3; D might be TRBD2 (6 bases). This CDR3 comprises 15 residues. V lost 6 bases, J lost 3 bases, and 16 bases lay in between. Germline V CDR1 and CDR2: MNHNS, SASEGT. The CDR3 DNA reads as TGTGCCAGCAGCGCGGGACTTACCCTAACAGATACGCAGTATTTT. This encodes CASSAGLTLTDTQYF.

The chain employs TRBV19 and TRBJ2-1; TRBD1 matches at 7 bases. The CDR3 sequence is 14 residues long. CDR1 LNHDA and CDR2 SQIVND come from the germline V gene (reference sequence). J was trimmed by 0 bases and V by 7 bases; bases with no gene match: 3. DNA for the CDR3: TGTGCCAGTAAACAGGGGAGCTCCTACAATGAGCAGTTCTTC. Translation gives CASKQGSSYNEQFF.

The J gene is TRBJ1-2, the V gene TRBV18; 8 nucleotides match TRBD1. The CDR3 sequence is 13 residues long. Germline V lookup: CDR1 KGHSH, CDR2 LQKENI. Germline trimming cut 4 bases from V and 3 bases from J; bases unmatched to any gene: 1. CDR3 nucleotides: TGTGCCAGCTCACGGGGACAGGACTATGGCTACACCTTC. Translating it yields CASSRGQDYGYTF.

V usage is TRBV5-4 and J usage is TRBJ2-7; 7 nucleotides align to TRBD2. This CDR3 comprises 13 residues. Losses at the gene ends were 2 bases for V and 2 bases for J; bases not matched to a gene: 1. Germline V CDR1 and CDR2: SGHNT, YYREEE (reference sequence). CDR3 nucleotide sequence: TGTGCCAGCAGCTTAGCGGGGCCCTACGAGCAGTACTTC. This encodes CASSLAGPYEQYF. Using reference TRBV5-4 and TRBJ2-7 for the parts outside the CDR3, the full variable domain is ETGVTQSPTHLIKTRGQQVTLRCSSQSGHNTVSWYQQALGQGPQFIFQYYREEENGRGNFPPRFSGLQFPNYSSELNVNALELDDSALYLCASSLAGPYEQYFGPGTRLTVT.

Turning to this clone: The junction departs from germline at one end; a sequencing error may be responsible. The chain joins TRBV6-5 to TRBJ2-1; 12 nucleotides align to TRBD2. CDR3 size: 16 residues. Per the germline V gene, CDR1 is MNHEY and CDR2 is SVGAGI. CDR3 sequence (DNA): TGTGCCAGCAGCTACTTGCTAGCGGGAGGGGGCAATGAGCAGTTCTTC. This codes for CASSYLLAGGGNEQFF.